This T cell receptor (beta chain) was captured by sequencing in a study of blood T cell repertoires in COVID-19. For the study at large: Samples representing acute and convalescent COVID-19 were sourced from the United States, Italy and Spain. PBMCs, B-cell-depleted T cells, or T cells were the source of the cDNA or gDNA that made up the material.

Germline-derived CDR1 and CDR2 are MGHDK and SYGVNS. There are 14 residues in the CDR3. After removal of 2 bases from V and 6 bases from J, the junction contained 5 bases not matched to a gene. Under the authors' procedure: Estimated nucleated cell counts came from reference gene primer amplification. The data were produced by immunoSEQ multiplex PCR, yet TCRdb's version contains in-frame clones alone and is incomplete. V and J calls plus clone size are reproduced from that table; the DNA served to infer D and trimming. Among 35,000 to 50,000 clones listed, about 87% were seen once. The sample comprised peripheral blood. The rearrangement uses TRBV25-1 and TRBJ1-2; the match to TRBD1 covers 8 bases. The sequence came from a human donor in a cohort sampled during active COVID-19. The CDR3 spells CASSEPAGGNGYTF. The CDR3 region has the DNA TGTGCCAGCAGTGAACCGGCAGGGGGCAATGGCTACACCTTC.